This section outlines one TCR beta chain sequence together with its context. Its antigen remains unidentified. The input lacks base qualities; no much larger clone sits a single base away. The data originate from a study of graft-versus-host responses after intestinal transplantation (dated by TCRdb to about 2021). Context from the whole study: Multivisceral, liver-intestinal, or isolated intestinal transplants were received by the recipients. Anti-thymocyte globulin induction was given to all recipients, followed by maintenance tacrolimus and steroids for approximately 3 years. Graft-versus-host and host-versus-graft alloreactive T cell clones were tracked in the graft, circulation and bone marrow after intestinal transplantation using bulk TCR-beta CDR3 sequencing. To identify alloreactive clones, pre-transplant mixed lymphocyte reaction products were sequenced and compared with unstimulated pre-transplant donor and recipient T cells. A cohort of roughly 25 intestinal transplant recipients, including one retransplant, was enrolled, and a few patients lacking pretransplant specimens were excluded. A peak of at least 4% donor T cells among recipient peripheral blood mononuclear cells was the definition used for donor T cell macrochimerism. Rather than being sequenced by the commercial service, samples from a few later patients were sequenced in-house on an Illumina MiSeq and processed with MiXCR.

After transplant, bone marrow was aspirated from the posterior iliac crest or from another site selected by the physician. The investigation overall reported the following: Early after transplant, peak levels of circulating GvH clones were found to be associated with declines in HvG clones. GvH clones were detected in recipient bone marrow, and some appeared earlier in ileal mucosa or blood, consistent with an intestinal mucosal origin. The conclusions were limited by the relatively low number and heterogeneity of the intestinal transplant patients. High GvH to HvG T cell clonal ratios were observed in the allografts of patients with donor T cell macrochimerism.

In the germline V gene, CDR1 corresponds to SGHRS and CDR2 to YFSETQ. The CDR3 runs 16 residues from the cysteine to the phenylalanine. Only the CDR3 DNA stays, 48 bases, in frame from base 1. V is clipped by 0 bases and J by 7 bases, and the sequence between their germline boundaries is 17 bases long. Libraries were built with the immunoSEQ multiplex PCR assay. High-throughput TCR-beta CDR3 sequencing of genomic DNA from most patients was performed by Adaptive Biotechnologies. The original pipeline was this. TCR sequencing data for 15 to 20 patients were retrieved from Adaptive's ImmunoSEQ software; three other patients were processed with MiXCR and VDJtools. Because the origin of CDR3 nucleotide sequences shared between donor and recipient could not be assigned, those sequences were removed. At least 2-fold expansion over unstimulated cells and a minimum CFSE-low frequency of 0.002% (template counts) or 0.001% (read counts) were required for clones to be classified as alloreactive. Clones detected in sequenced pre-transplant spleen, lymph node, or MLR CFSE-low populations of the donor or recipient were defined as mappable. Cumulative frequency of alloreactive clones was calculated as a percentage of all sequences weighted by copy number. TCRdb obtained this table from immuneACCESS and retained in-frame rearrangements with V and J assigned. These tables miss some clones; where compared with another copy, unresolved V genes account for less than half of the shortfall, and the remainder is unexplained. V and J calls and clone size are given by that table; D and trimming were obtained from the DNA. This sample comprises 65,000 to 85,000 clones, about nine tenths of them detected only once. Clones ranked in the top ten supply around 7.1% of the sample.

This specimen was bone marrow, taken approximately 740 days after intestinal transplantation. In this chain, TRBV5-1 is recombined with TRBJ2-4, with a tentative D gene TRBD1 over 7 matching bases. The TCR sequence derives from a human patient who received an intestinal transplant, so some T cells may come from the graft donor. The base sequence is TGCGCCAGCAGCTTGGAGTCAGGGGGGCAGGTGAACATTCAGTACTTC. It encodes CASSLESGGQVNIQYF.